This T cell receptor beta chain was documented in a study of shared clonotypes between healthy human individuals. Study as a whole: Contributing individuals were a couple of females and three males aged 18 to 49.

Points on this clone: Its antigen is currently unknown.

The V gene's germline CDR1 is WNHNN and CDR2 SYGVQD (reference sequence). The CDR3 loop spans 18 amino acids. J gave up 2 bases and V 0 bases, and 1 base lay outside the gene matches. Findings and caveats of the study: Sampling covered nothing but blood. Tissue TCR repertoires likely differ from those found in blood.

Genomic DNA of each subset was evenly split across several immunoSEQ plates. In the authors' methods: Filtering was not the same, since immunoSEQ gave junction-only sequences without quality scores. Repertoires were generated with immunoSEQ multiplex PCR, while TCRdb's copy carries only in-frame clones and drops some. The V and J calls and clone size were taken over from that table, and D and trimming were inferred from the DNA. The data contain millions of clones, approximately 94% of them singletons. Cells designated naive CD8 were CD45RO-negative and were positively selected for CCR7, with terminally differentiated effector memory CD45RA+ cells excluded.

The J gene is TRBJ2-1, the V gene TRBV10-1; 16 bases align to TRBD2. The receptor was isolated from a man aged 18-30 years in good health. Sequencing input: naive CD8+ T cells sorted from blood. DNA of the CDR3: TGCGCCAGCAGTGAGTCCGGGACTAGCGGGAGGGCCTACAATGAGCAGTTCTTC. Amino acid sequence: CASSESGTSGRAYNEQFF.